This TCR beta chain was recovered during a study of vaccination effects on CD4 cells after COVID-19. On this clone: Its antigen is unknown.

The ends lost 6 bases at V and 1 base at J; junction bases unmatched: 6. The V gene's germline CDR1 is SGHTA and CDR2 FQGNSA. The CDR3 is made up of 15 amino acids. CD4+ T cell isolation took place after 10 days of culture. Each participant was administered two doses of either the BNT162b2 or the mRNA-1273 vaccine. Here immunoSEQ multiplex PCR was the method, and the copy in TCRdb shows in-frame clones only, minus some. The sample lists fewer than 60,000 clones, less than 80% occurring once. The receptor was derived from a human donor who received a COVID-19 vaccine. The sequenced sample was CD4+ T cells from PBMCs cultured without peptide, obtained after COVID-19 vaccination. The chain uses TRBV7-2 and TRBJ1-1; 9 nucleotides align to TRBD1. CDR3: CASRTTGGKNTEAFF. Written as DNA, the CDR3 is TGTGCCAGCAGGACGACAGGGGGGAAGAACACTGAAGCTTTCTTT. The variable domain in full, with the rest retrieved from reference TRBV7-2 and TRBJ1-1, is GAGVSQSPSNKVTEKGKDVELRCDPISGHTALYWYRQSLGQGLEFLIYFQGNSAPDKSGLPSDRFSAERTGGSVSTLTIQRTQQEDSAVYLCASRTTGGKNTEAFFGQGTRLTVV.